This record concerns one T cell receptor (beta chain) sequence. This sample is part of a study of blood T cell repertoires in COVID-19. Study-wide context: Acute-phase and convalescent COVID-19 samples originated in the United States, Italy and Spain. PBMCs, B-cell-depleted T cells, or T cells provided the cDNA or gDNA that made up the material.

The method was immunoSEQ multiplex PCR; TCRdb's version includes in-frame clones alone and lacks a portion of them. The table includes around 200,000 clones, 83% detected once. The sequencing input was peripheral blood. The TCR was taken from a woman in her forties with active or convalescent COVID-19.

As DNA, the CDR3 is TGTGCCAGCAGCTCAGGGGTTTTCAACTATGGCTACACCTTC. It yields the protein CASSSGVFNYGYTF. This chain uses TRBV11-3 with TRBJ1-2; weak D call: TRBD1 (6 bases). The CDR3 is made up of 14 amino acids. Germline values: CDR1 SGHNT, CDR2 YENEEA. V lost 4 bases and J 2 bases, leaving 11 bases between the germline ends. Full variable domain (missing parts from reference TRBV11-3 and TRBJ1-2): EAGVVQSPRYKIIEKKQPVAFWCNPISGHNTLYWYLQNLGQGPELLIRYENEEAVDDSQLPKDRFSAERLKGVDSTLKIQPAELGDSAVYLCASSSGVFNYGYTFGSGTRLTVV.